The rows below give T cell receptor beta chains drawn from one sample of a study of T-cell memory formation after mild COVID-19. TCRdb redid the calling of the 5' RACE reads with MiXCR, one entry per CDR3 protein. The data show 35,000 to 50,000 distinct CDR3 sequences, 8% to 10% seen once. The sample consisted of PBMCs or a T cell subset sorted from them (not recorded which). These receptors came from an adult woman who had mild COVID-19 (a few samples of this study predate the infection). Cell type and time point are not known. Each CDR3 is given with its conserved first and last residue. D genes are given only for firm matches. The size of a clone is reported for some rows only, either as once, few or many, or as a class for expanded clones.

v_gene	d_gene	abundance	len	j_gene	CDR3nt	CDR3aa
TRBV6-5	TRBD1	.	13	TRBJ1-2	TGTGCCAGCAGAAATCGGGACAGGGGCGGCTACACCTTC	CASRNRDRGGYTF
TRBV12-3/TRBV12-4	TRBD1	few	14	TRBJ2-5	TGTGCCAGCAGTCCCGGGACAGGGGTTGTGACCCAGTACTTC	CASSPGTGVVTQYF
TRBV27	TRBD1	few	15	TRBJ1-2	TGTGCCAGCAGCCTTAACGGACAGGGTAGCCATGGCTACACCTTC	CASSLNGQGSHGYTF
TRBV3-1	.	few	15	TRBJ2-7	TGTGCCAGCAGCCAAGTGGGGGGGGCTGGGTACGAGCAGTACTTC	CASSQVGGAGYEQYF
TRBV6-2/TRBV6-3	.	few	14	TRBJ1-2	TGTGCCAGCAGTTACTCTGGGATTTCAAATGGCTACACCTTC	CASSYSGISNGYTF
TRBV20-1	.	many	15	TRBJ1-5	TGCAGTGCTACAAACGTACGGGGGCTCAATCAGCCCCAGCATTTT	CSATNVRGLNQPQHF
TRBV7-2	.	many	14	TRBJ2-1	TGTGCCAGCAGCAAAAACGGAGGGCCGGCTGAGCAGTTCTTC	CASSKNGGPAEQFF
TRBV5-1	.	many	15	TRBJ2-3	TGCGCCAGCAGCACCGGACAAGTAAGCACAGATACGCAGTATTTT	CASSTGQVSTDTQYF
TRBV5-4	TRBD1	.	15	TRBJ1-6	TGTGCCAGCAGCTTGGTGGGGGGACAGAATTCACCCCTCCACTTT	CASSLVGGQNSPLHF
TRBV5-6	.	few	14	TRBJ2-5	TGTGCCAGCAGCTTGGCTAATAGGGAAGAGACCCAGTACTTC	CASSLANREETQYF
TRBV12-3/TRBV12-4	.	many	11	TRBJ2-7	TGTGCCAGCAGTTTTGCCGACGAGCAGTACTTC	CASSFADEQYF
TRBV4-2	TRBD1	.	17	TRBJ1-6	TGTGCCAGCAGCCAAGAGGCGGGGACAGGGTTAAATTCACCCCTCCACTTT	CASSQEAGTGLNSPLHF
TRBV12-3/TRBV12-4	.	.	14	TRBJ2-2	TGTGCCACCTTTCGGGTGGGGAACACCGGGGAGCTGTTTTTT	CATFRVGNTGELFF
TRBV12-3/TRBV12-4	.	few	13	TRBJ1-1	TGTGCCACCAACCGGAGGGAAGAGACTGAAGCTTTCTTT	CATNRREETEAFF
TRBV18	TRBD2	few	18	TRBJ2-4	TGTGCCAGCTCGGCGGTCGGGGCAGCGGGAGTTGCCAAAAACATTCAGTACTTC	CASSAVGAAGVAKNIQYF
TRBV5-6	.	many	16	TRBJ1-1	TGTGCCAGCAGCTTCGGCACGGACCTTATGAACACTGAAGCTTTCTTT	CASSFGTDLMNTEAFF
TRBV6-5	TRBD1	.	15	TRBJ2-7	TGTGCCAGCAGTCCCTCCCTCGACAGGGGCTACGAGCAGTACTTC	CASSPSLDRGYEQYF
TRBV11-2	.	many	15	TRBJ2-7	TGTGCCAGCAGCCCAATAAGGCACAAGGATTACGAGCAGTACTTC	CASSPIRHKDYEQYF
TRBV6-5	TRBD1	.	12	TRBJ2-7	TGTGCCAGCCGGGACAGGGGGTACGAGCAGTACTTC	CASRDRGYEQYF
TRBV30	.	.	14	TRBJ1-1	TGTGCCTGGAGGAAGTCAGGGGTGGGCGTTGAAGCTTTCTTT	CAWRKSGVGVEAFF
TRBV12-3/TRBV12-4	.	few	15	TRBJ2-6	TGTGCCAGCACCCTAACGGAGTCTGGGGCCAACGTCCTGACTTTC	CASTLTESGANVLTF
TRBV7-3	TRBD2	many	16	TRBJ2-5	TGTGCCAGCAGCTTAACGGGGACTACCAGCGGGGAGACCCAGTACTTC	CASSLTGTTSGETQYF
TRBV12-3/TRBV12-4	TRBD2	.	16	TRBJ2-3	TGTGCCAGCAGTCGTAACTTAGCGGGGGGGCCCGATACGCAGTATTTT	CASSRNLAGGPDTQYF
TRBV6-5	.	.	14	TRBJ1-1	TGTGCCAGCAGTTACCAGGAGCTAAACACTGAAGCTTTCTTT	CASSYQELNTEAFF
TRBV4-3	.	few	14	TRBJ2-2	TGCGCCAGCAGCCAAGACCCCAACACCGGGGAGCTGTTTTTT	CASSQDPNTGELFF
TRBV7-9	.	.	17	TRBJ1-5	TGTGCCAGCAGCTTACTTAAAGCTAGAGGGGTTAATCAGCCCCAGCATTTT	CASSLLKARGVNQPQHF
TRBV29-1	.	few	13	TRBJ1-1	TGCAGAGTTGAGGGGGGGCCGAACACTGAAGCTTTCTTT	CRVEGGPNTEAFF
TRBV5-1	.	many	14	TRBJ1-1	TGCGCCAGCAGCTTGGCCGCGGGGGGCACTGAAGCTTTCTTT	CASSLAAGGTEAFF
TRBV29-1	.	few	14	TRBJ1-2	TGCAGCGTTGAAGATCAGGGCGCGGACTATGGCTACACCTTC	CSVEDQGADYGYTF
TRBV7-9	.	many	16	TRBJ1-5	TGTGCCAGCAGCCCCGAACCGGACGGAAGCAATCAGCCCCAGCATTTT	CASSPEPDGSNQPQHF
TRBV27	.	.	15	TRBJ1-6	TGTGCCAGCAGTTCTCGGACAGCGGCTAATTCACCCCTCCACTTT	CASSSRTAANSPLHF
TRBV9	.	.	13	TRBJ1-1	TGTGCCAGCAGCTCGACAGCAAACACTGAAGCTTTCTTT	CASSSTANTEAFF
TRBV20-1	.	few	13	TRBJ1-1	TGCAGTGCTAGCGAGGGTGCGAACACTGAAGCTTTCTTT	CSASEGANTEAFF
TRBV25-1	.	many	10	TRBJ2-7	TGTGCCAGCATGGGTTACGAGCAGTACTTC	CASMGYEQYF
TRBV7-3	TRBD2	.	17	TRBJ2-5	TGTGCCAGCAGCCCCACCGGACTAGCGGGGCCCAGGGGGACCCAGTACTTC	CASSPTGLAGPRGTQYF
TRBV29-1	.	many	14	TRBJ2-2	TGCAGCGTTGCTGAAGAGGGGGTCACCGGGGAGCTGTTTTTT	CSVAEEGVTGELFF
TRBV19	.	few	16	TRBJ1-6	TGTGCCAGTAGTATAGAGCAGGGAAGGGCCAATTCACCCCTCCACTTT	CASSIEQGRANSPLHF
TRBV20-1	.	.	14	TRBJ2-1	TGCAGTGCTAAAGGGGTTAGCGGCTACAATGAGCAGTTCTTC	CSAKGVSGYNEQFF
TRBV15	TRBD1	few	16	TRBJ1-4	TGTGCCACGAGGCACGGGGAGAGGGGGCGCGTAGAAAAACTGTTTTTT	CATRHGERGRVEKLFF
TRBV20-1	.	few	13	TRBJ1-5	TGCAGTGCTAGAGGAGGGGGCAATCAGCCCCAGCATTTT	CSARGGGNQPQHF
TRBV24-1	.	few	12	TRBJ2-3	TGTGCCACCGCCCCAACCACAGATACGCAGTATTTT	CATAPTTDTQYF
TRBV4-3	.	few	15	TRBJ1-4	TGCGCCAGCAGCCAGAACCAGGGGCTTAATGAAAAACTGTTTTTT	CASSQNQGLNEKLFF
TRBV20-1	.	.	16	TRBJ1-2	TGCAGTGCTACCTACTTCGGGGAGCCAGGGGCATATGGCTACACCTTC	CSATYFGEPGAYGYTF
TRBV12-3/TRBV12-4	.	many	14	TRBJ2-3	TGTGCCAGCATGGCCTGGGGACAAGCAGATACGCAGTATTTT	CASMAWGQADTQYF
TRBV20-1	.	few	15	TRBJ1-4	TGCAGTGCTAACCTCCAACAGGCAACTAATGAAAAACTGTTTTTT	CSANLQQATNEKLFF
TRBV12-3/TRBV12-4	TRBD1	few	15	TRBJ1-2	TGTGCCAGCAGCCTGGACAGGGTAAGGGCGGAAGGCTACACCTTC	CASSLDRVRAEGYTF
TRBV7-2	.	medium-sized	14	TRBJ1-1	TGTGCCAGCAGCTTAGCAGGCCTGAACACTGAAGCTTTCTTT	CASSLAGLNTEAFF
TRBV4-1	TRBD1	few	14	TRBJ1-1	TGCGCCAGCAGCCCACAGGGGGTTTTGGATGAAGCTTTCTTT	CASSPQGVLDEAFF
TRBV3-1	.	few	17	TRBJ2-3	TGTGCCAGCAGCCCACTTGACTGGGGGGGGCCCACAGATACGCAGTATTTT	CASSPLDWGGPTDTQYF
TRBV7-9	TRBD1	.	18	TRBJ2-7	TGTGCCAGCAGCTTAGCCGGAAATGGGGACAGGGGATTCTACGAGCAGTACTTC	CASSLAGNGDRGFYEQYF
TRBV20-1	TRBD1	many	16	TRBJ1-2	TGCAGTGCCCCCCCCGGGACAGGGGGGATAAACTATGGCTACACCTTC	CSAPPGTGGINYGYTF
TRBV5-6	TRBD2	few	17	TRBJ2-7	TGTGCCAGCAGTTCCGGGACTAGCGGGAGTTTCTCCTACGAGCAGTACTTC	CASSSGTSGSFSYEQYF
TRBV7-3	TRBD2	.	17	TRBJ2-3	TGTGCCAGCAGCTTAACGGGGAGTAGCGGGGGCACAGATACGCAGTATTTT	CASSLTGSSGGTDTQYF